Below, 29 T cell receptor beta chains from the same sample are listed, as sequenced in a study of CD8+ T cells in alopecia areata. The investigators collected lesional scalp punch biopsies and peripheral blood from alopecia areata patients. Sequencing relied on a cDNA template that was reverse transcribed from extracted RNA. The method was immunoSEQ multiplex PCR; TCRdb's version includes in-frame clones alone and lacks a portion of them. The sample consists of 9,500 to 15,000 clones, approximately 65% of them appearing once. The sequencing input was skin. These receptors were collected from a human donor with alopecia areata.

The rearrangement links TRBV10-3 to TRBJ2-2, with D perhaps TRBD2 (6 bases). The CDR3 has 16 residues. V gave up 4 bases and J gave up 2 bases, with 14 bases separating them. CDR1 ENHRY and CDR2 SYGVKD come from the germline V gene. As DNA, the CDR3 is TGTGCCATCAGTGGACATGGGCGGGATAACACCGGGGAGCTGTTTTTT. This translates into CAISGHGRDNTGELFF.

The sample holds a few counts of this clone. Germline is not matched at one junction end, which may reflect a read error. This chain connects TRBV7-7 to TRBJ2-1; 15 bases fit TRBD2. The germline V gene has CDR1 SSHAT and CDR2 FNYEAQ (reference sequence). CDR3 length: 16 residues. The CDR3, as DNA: TGTGCTAGCAGCCCCGGACTAGCGGGAGGGCACAATGAGCAGTTCTTC. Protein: CASSPGLAGGHNEQFF.

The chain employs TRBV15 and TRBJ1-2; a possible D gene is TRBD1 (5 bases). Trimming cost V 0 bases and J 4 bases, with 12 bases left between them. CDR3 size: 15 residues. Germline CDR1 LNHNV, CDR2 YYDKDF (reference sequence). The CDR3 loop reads CATSREGEVLYGYTF. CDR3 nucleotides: TGTGCCACCAGCAGAGAGGGGGAGGTCCTCTATGGCTACACCTTC.

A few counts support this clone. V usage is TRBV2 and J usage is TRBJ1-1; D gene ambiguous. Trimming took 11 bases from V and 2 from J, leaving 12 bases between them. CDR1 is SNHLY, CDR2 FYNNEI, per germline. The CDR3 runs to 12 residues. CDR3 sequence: CAPGVGNTEAFF. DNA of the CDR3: TGTGCCCCCGGGGTGGGCAACACTGAAGCTTTCTTT.

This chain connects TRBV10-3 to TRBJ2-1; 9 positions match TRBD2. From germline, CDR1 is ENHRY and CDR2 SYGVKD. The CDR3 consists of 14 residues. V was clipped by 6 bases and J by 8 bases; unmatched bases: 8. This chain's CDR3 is CAISQKGLADEQFF. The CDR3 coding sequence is TGTGCCATCAGCCAGAAGGGACTAGCCGATGAGCAGTTCTTC.

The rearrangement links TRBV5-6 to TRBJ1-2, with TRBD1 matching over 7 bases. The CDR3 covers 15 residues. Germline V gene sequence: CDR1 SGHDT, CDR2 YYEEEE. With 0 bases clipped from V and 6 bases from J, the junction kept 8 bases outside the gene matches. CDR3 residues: CASSLGGRGLDGYTF. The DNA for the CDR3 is TGTGCCAGCAGCTTGGGAGGCAGGGGGTTGGATGGCTACACCTTC.

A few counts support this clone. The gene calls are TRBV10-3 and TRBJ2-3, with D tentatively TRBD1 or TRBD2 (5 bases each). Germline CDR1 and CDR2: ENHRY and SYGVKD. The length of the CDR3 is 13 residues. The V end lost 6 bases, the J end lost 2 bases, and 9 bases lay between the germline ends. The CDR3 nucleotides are TGTGCCATCAGCCCCGGGACCACAGATACGCAGTATTTT. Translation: CAISPGTTDTQYF.

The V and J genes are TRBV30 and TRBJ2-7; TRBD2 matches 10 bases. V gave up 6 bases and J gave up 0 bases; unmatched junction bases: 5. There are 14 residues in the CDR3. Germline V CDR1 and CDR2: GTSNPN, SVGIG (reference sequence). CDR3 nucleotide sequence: TGTGCCTGCGAAGCGGGAGGGACCTCCTACGAGCAGTACTTC. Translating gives CACEAGGTSYEQYF. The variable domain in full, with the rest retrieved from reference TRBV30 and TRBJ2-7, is SQTIHQWPATLVQPVGSPLSLECTVEGTSNPNLYWYRQAAGRGLQLLFYSVGIGQISSEVPQNLSASRPQDRQFILSSKKLLLSDSGFYLCACEAGGTSYEQYFGPGTRLTVT.

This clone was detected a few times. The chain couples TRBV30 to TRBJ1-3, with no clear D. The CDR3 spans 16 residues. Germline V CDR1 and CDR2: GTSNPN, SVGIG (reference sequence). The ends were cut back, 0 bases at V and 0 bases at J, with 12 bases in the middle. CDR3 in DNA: TGTGCCTGGAGTGTACCGGGGAGTCACTCTGGAAACACCATATATTTT. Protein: CAWSVPGSHSGNTIYF.

CDR3 nucleotide sequence: TGTGCCAGTAGGCGACAGGTTGACAATCAGCCCCAGCATTTT. Its protein product is CASRRQVDNQPQHF. V is TRBV19 and J is TRBJ1-5; D perhaps matches TRBD1 (6 bases). The CDR3 loop spans 14 amino acids. V was clipped by 6 bases and J by 3 bases, with 12 bases between them. CDR1 is LNHDA and CDR2 is SQIVND in the germline V gene (reference sequence).

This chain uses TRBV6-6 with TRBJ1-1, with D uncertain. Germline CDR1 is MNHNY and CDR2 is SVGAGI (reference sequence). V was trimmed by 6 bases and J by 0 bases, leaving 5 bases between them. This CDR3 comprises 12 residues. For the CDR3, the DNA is TGTGCCAGCAGGATATTGAACACTGAAGCTTTCTTT. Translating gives CASRILNTEAFF.

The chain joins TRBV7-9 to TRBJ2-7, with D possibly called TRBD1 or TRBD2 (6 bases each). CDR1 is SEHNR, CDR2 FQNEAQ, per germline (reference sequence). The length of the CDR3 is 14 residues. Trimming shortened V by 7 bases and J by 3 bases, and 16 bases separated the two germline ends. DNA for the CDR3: TGTGCCAGCAAAAGGGGGGAAACCGACTACGAGCAGTACTTC. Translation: CASKRGETDYEQYF.

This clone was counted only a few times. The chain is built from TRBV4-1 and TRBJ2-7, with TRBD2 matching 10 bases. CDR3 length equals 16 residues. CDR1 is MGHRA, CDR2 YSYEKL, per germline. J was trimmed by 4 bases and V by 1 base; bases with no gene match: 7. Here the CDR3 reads CASSQATSGKSYEQYF. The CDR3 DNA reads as TGCGCCAGCAGCCAAGCTACTAGCGGGAAGTCATACGAGCAGTACTTC.

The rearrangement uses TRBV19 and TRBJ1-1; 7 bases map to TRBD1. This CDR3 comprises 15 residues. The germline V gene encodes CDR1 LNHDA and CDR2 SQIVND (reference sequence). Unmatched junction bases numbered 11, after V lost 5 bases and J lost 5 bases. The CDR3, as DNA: TGTGCCAGTAGTCCCCGGGACAGCCGGGGGACTGAAGCTTTCTTT. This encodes CASSPRDSRGTEAFF. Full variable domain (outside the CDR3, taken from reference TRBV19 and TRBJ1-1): DGGITQSPKYLFRKEGQNVTLSCEQNLNHDAMYWYRQDPGQGLRLIYYSQIVNDFQKGDIAEGYSVSREKKESFPLTVTSAQKNPTAFYLCASSPRDSRGTEAFFGQGTRLTVV.

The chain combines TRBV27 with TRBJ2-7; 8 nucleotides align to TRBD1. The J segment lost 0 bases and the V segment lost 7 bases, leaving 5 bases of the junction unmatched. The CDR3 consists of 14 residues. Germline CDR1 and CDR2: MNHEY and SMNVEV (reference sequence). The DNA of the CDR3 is TGTGCCAGCAACCAAGACAGGGGCTCCTACGAGCAGTACTTC. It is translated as CASNQDRGSYEQYF.

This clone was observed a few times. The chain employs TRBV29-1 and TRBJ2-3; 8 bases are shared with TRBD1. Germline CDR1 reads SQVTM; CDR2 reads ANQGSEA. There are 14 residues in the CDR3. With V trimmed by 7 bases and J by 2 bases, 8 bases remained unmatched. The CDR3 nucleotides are TGCAGCGCAAGACAGGGGACGAACACAGATACGCAGTATTTT. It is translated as CSARQGTNTDTQYF.

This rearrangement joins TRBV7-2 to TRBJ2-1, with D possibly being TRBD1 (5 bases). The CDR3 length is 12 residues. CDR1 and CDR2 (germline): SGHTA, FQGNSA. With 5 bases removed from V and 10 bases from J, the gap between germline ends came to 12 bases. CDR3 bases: TGTGCCAGCAGCACAAATAGGGGCGAGCAGTTCTTC. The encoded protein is CASSTNRGEQFF.

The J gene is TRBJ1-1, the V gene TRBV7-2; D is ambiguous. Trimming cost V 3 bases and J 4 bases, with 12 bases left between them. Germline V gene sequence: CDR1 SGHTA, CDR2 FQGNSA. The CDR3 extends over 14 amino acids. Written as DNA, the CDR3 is TGTGCCAGCAGCTTTGACTCTGTGCGCACTGAAGCTTTCTTT. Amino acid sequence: CASSFDSVRTEAFF.

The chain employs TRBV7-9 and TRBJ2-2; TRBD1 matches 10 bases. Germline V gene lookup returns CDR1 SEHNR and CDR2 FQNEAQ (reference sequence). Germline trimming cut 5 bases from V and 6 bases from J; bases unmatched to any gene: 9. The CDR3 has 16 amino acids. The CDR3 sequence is CASSPGTGESSGELFF. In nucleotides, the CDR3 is TGTGCCAGCAGCCCGGGGACAGGGGAATCGTCCGGGGAGCTGTTTTTT.

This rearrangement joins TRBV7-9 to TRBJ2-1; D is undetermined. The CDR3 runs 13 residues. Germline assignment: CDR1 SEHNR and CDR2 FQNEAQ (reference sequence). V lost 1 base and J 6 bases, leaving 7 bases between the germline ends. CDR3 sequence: CASSLGSRNEQFF. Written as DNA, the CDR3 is TGTGCCAGCAGCTTAGGGTCCCGCAATGAGCAGTTCTTC.

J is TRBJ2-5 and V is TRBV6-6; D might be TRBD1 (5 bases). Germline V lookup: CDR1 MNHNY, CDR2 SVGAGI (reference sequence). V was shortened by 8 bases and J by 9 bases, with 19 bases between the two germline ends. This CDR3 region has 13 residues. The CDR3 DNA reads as TGTGCCAGCTCACCCGCAAGGGGTGCGGCCCAGTACTTC. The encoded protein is CASSPARGAAQYF.

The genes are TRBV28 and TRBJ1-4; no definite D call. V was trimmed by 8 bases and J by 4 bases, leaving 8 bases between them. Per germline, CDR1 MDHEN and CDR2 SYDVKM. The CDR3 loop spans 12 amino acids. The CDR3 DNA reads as TGTGCCAGCGAAAGCGTTAATGAAAAACTGTTTTTT. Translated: CASESVNEKLFF.

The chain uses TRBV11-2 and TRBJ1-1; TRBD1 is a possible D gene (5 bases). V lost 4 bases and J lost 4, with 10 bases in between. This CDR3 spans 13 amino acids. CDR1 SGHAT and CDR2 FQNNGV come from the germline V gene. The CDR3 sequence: CASSSGVITEAFF. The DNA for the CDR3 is TGTGCCAGCAGCTCGGGGGTCATCACTGAAGCTTTCTTT.

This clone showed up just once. CDR3 coding DNA: TGTGCTAGTGGTTTGATTAGCGGGAAGGTGGGGGAGCAGTACTTC. Translation: CASGLISGKVGEQYF. The rearrangement uses TRBV12-5 and TRBJ2-5; TRBD2 matches at 8 bases. The CDR3 is made up of 15 amino acids. Germline CDR1 and CDR2: LGHNT and FRNRAP. The J segment lost 11 bases and the V segment lost 2 bases, leaving 13 bases of the junction unmatched.

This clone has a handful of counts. CDR3 amino acids: CASSSSVRGNEQFF. DNA of the CDR3: TGCGCCAGCAGCTCTAGCGTAAGGGGCAATGAGCAGTTCTTC. The chain combines TRBV5-1 with TRBJ2-1; D possibly corresponds to TRBD2 (6 bases). CDR3 length: 14 residues. Trimming stripped 3 bases from V and 6 bases from J, with 13 bases between. Per germline, CDR1 SGHRS and CDR2 YFSETQ.

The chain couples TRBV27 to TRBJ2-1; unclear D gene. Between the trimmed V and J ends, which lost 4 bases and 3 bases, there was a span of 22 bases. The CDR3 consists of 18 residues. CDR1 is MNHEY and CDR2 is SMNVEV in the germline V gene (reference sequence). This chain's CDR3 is CASSSSTYSAVSYNEQFF. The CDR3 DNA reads TGTGCCAGCAGTTCTTCCACCTACTCAGCTGTCAGCTACAATGAGCAGTTCTTC.

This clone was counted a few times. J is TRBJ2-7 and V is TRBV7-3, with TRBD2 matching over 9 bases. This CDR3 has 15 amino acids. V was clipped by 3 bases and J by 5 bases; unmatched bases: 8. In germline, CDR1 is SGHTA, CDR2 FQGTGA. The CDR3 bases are TGTGCCAGCAGCTTCGGGGCGGGAGGGCCCAACGAGCAGTACTTC. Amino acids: CASSFGAGGPNEQYF.

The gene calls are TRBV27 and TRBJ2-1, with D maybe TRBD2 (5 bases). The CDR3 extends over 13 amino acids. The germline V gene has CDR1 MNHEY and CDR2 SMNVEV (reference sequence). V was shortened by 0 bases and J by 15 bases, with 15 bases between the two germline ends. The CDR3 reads CASSLSALGGGFF. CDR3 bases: TGTGCCAGCAGTTTATCCGCTTTGGGTGGAGGGTTCTTC.

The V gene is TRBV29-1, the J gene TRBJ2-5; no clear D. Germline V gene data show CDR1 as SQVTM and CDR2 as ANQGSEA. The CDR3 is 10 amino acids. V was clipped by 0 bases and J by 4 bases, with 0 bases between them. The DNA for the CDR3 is TGCAGCGTTGAAGAAGAGACCCAGTACTTC. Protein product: CSVEEETQYF.